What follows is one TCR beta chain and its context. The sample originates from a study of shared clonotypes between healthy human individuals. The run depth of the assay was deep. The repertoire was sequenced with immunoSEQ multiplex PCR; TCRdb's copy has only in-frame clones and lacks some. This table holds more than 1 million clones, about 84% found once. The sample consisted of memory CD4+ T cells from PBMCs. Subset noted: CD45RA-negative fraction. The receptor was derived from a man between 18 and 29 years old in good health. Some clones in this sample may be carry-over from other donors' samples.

This chain's CDR3 is CASSLQPGQGTGELFF. In DNA form, the CDR3 reads TGCGCCAGCAGCTTGCAGCCGGGACAGGGAACCGGGGAGCTGTTTTTT. The rearrangement uses TRBV5-1 and TRBJ2-2, with 9 bases identical to TRBD1. This CDR3 has 16 residues. With V trimmed by 1 base and J by 5 bases, 6 bases remained unmatched. Germline V gene sequence: CDR1 SGHRS, CDR2 YFSETQ. Together with reference TRBV5-1 and TRBJ2-2, the CDR3 gives the full variable domain: KAGVTQTPRYLIKTRGQQVTLSCSPISGHRSVSWYQQTPGQGLQFLFEYFSETQRNKGNFPGRFSGRQFSNSRSEMNVSTLELGDSALYLCASSLQPGQGTGELFFGEGSRLTVL.